The 20 T cell receptor beta chains below all came from one sample that was sequenced in a study of blood T cell repertoires in COVID-19. Here immunoSEQ multiplex PCR was the method, and the copy in TCRdb shows in-frame clones only, minus some. The sample shows roughly 300,000 clones, about 83% of them seen only once. Sequencing used peripheral blood. The receptors come from a woman between 50 and 59 years old with acute or convalescent COVID-19.

This chain uses TRBV28 with TRBJ2-1; 11 bases agree with TRBD2. This CDR3 comprises 15 residues. Germline CDR1 is MDHEN and CDR2 is SYDVKM. The trim removed 3 bases at V and 6 bases at J, leaving 4 bases unmatched. The CDR3 reads CASSFWTSGFNEQFF. The CDR3 coding sequence is TGTGCCAGCAGTTTCTGGACTAGCGGGTTCAATGAGCAGTTCTTC. Based on the CDR3 plus reference TRBV28 and TRBJ2-1, the full variable domain is DVKVTQSSRYLVKRTGEKVFLECVQDMDHENMFWYRQDPGLGLRLIYFSYDVKMKEKGDIPEGYSVSREKKERFSLILESASTNQTSMYLCASSFWTSGFNEQFFGPGTRLTVL.

The J gene is TRBJ2-7, the V gene TRBV7-2; 8 bases agree with TRBD1. The CDR3 sequence is 12 residues long. The J segment lost 7 bases and the V segment lost 5 bases, leaving 4 bases of the junction unmatched. The germline V gene has CDR1 SGHTA and CDR2 FQGNSA. The chain's CDR3 is CASSLRGQEQYF. The DNA of the CDR3 is TGTGCCAGCAGCCTCAGGGGGCAAGAGCAGTACTTC.

The chain has TRBV19 and TRBJ1-1; a weak D match, TRBD1 (5 bases). The V gene's germline CDR1 is LNHDA and CDR2 SQIVND (reference sequence). This CDR3 is 15 amino acids long. Trimming removed 5 bases at V and 4 bases at J, with 17 bases between. The CDR3 DNA sequence: TGTGCCAGTAGTGGATTAGGGGATTCAGGCACTGAAGCTTTCTTT. This sequence encodes CASSGLGDSGTEAFF.

The rearrangement uses TRBV19 and TRBJ2-1, with D maybe TRBD1 (6 bases). Looked up from germline, CDR1 is LNHDA and CDR2 is SQIVND (reference sequence). The CDR3 loop spans 15 amino acids. V was cut by 4 bases and J by 7 bases, with 17 bases left in between. The CDR3 sequence is CASSTKGVIGNEQFF. DNA for the CDR3: TGTGCCAGTAGTACGAAGGGGGTGATCGGTAATGAGCAGTTCTTC.

The chain uses TRBV18 and TRBJ1-2; D remains unclear. The CDR3 covers 15 residues. Looked up from germline, CDR1 is KGHSH and CDR2 is LQKENI. Trimming left V 2 bases short and J 2 bases short, with 12 bases between. The CDR3 spells CASSPTVAGNYGYTF. The CDR3 bases are TGTGCCAGCTCACCAACGGTCGCGGGGAACTATGGCTACACCTTC. Drawing the rest from reference TRBV18 and TRBJ1-2, the complete variable domain is NAGVMQNPRHLVRRRGQEARLRCSPMKGHSHVYWYRQLPEEGLKFMVYLQKENIIDESGMPKERFSAEFPKEGPSILRIQQVVRGDSAAYFCASSPTVAGNYGYTFGSGTRLTVV.

The genes are TRBV7-2 and TRBJ2-7; a weak D match, TRBD2 (6 bases). CDR3 length equals 14 residues. The germline CDR1 and CDR2 sequences are SGHTA and FQGNSA. V was cut by 4 bases and J by 0 bases, with 10 bases left in between. The CDR3 protein is CASSSTSSSYEQYF. DNA for the CDR3: TGTGCCAGCAGCTCCACTAGCAGCTCCTACGAGCAGTACTTC.

With respect to this clone: Distinct nucleotide sequences in the sample also encode this CDR3. The gene calls are TRBV24-1 and TRBJ2-1; 11 bases line up with TRBD1. V shed 2 bases, J shed 3 bases, and the junction held 2 bases outside the gene matches. In germline, CDR1 is KGHDR, CDR2 SFDVKD. There are 16 residues in the CDR3. The DNA for the CDR3 is TGTGCCACCAGTGATTCCGGGACAGGGGGCTACAATGAGCAGTTCTTC. Translation gives CATSDSGTGGYNEQFF.

V usage is TRBV27 and J usage is TRBJ2-1, with 16 bases lining up with TRBD2. The CDR3 covers 22 residues. The V gene end was trimmed by 4 bases and the J gene end by 0 bases; junction bases not matched to a gene: 15. The germline CDR1 and CDR2 sequences are MNHEY and SMNVEV (reference sequence). In nucleotides, the CDR3 is TGTGCCAGCAGTTCGGGACTAGCGGGAGGGCCACCCCCCCTCAGCTCCTACAATGAGCAGTTCTTC. This sequence encodes CASSSGLAGGPPPLSSYNEQFF.

V and J are TRBV28 and TRBJ1-2; TRBD1 aligns across 9 bases. The CDR3 sequence is 16 residues long. The germline V gene has CDR1 MDHEN and CDR2 SYDVKM. V was pared by 7 bases and J by 4 bases, with 13 bases of the junction left unmatched. The CDR3 spells CASNLTPTGGIYGYTF. CDR3 DNA: TGTGCCAGCAATCTTACTCCGACAGGGGGGATCTATGGCTACACCTTC.

J is TRBJ2-1 and V is TRBV7-8, with unresolved D. Germline V gives CDR1 SGHVS, CDR2 FQNEAQ. V was cut by 2 bases and J by 9 bases, with 8 bases left in between. This CDR3 is 12 amino acids long. CDR3 nucleotides: TGTGCCAGCAGCTTAATTCGAGGTGAGCAGTTCTTC. It translates to CASSLIRGEQFF.

The chain carries TRBV5-1 and TRBJ2-1, with a weak D call TRBD2 (6 bases). Between the trimmed V and J ends, which lost 2 bases and 1 base, there was a span of 10 bases. CDR3 length: 15 amino acids. Germline lookup yields CDR1 SGHRS and CDR2 YFSETQ. The CDR3 nucleotides read TGCGCCAGCAGCTTAACGGGAGCGTCCTACAATGAGCAGTTCTTC. Protein product: CASSLTGASYNEQFF. Full variable domain (missing parts from reference TRBV5-1 and TRBJ2-1): KAGVTQTPRYLIKTRGQQVTLSCSPISGHRSVSWYQQTPGQGLQFLFEYFSETQRNKGNFPGRFSGRQFSNSRSEMNVSTLELGDSALYLCASSLTGASYNEQFFGPGTRLTVL.

This clone was recorded once. J is TRBJ2-6 and V is TRBV11-3; D might be TRBD2 (6 bases). Deletions cut 3 bases from V and 3 bases from J, with 12 bases between. Germline V gene data show CDR1 as SGHNT and CDR2 as YENEEA. The CDR3 consists of 16 residues. CDR3 in DNA: TGTGCCAGCAGCTTTGGCCGGGGGTGTGGGGCCAACGTCCTGACTTTC. It codes for CASSFGRGCGANVLTF.

The chain links TRBV13 to TRBJ2-4; maybe TRBD2 (5 bases). The ends were cut back, 1 base at V and 0 bases at J, with 10 bases in the middle. The CDR3 runs to 16 residues. CDR1 and CDR2 from the germline V gene are PRHDT and FYEKMQ (reference sequence). The CDR3 coding sequence is TGTGCCAGCAGCTTAGAGGCGGGCAGAGCCAAAAACATTCAGTACTTC. Amino acids: CASSLEAGRAKNIQYF.

The J gene is TRBJ2-7, the V gene TRBV28; TRBD1 matches 7 bases. Germline CDR1 MDHEN, CDR2 SYDVKM. After removal of 5 bases from V and 5 bases from J, the junction contained 9 bases not matched to a gene. The CDR3 covers 14 residues. The DNA of the CDR3 is TGTGCCAGCAGTGAGAGGGGACAGAGCGACGAGCAGTACTTC. Its protein product is CASSERGQSDEQYF.

The chain employs TRBV25-1 and TRBJ2-4; the D is unclear. Trimming left V 1 base short and J 5 bases short, with 6 bases between. Germline lookup yields CDR1 MGHDK and CDR2 SYGVNS. The CDR3 is 13 residues long. The CDR3 loop reads CASSEWAENIQYF. CDR3 nucleotide sequence: TGTGCCAGCAGTGAATGGGCAGAAAACATTCAGTACTTC. Full variable domain (rest looked up from reference TRBV25-1 and TRBJ2-4): EADIYQTPRYLVIGTGKKITLECSQTMGHDKMYWYQQDPGMELHLIHYSYGVNSTEKGDLSSESTVSRIRTEHFPLTLESARPSHTSQYLCASSEWAENIQYFGAGTRLSVL.

J is TRBJ1-5 and V is TRBV6-5, with TRBD1 identical over 9 bases. The germline CDR1 and CDR2 sequences are MNHEY and SVGAGI. This CDR3 has 14 amino acids. Trimming took 4 bases from V and 6 from J; bases not matched to a gene: 4. Here the CDR3 DNA reads TGTGCCAGCAGTTGGACAGGGGAGATTCAGCCCCAGCATTTT. Translated, it gives CASSWTGEIQPQHF.

This clone has just a few counts. This chain uses TRBV4-2 with TRBJ1-5; 8 bases fit TRBD1. Germline V gene data show CDR1 as LGHNA and CDR2 as YNFKEQ. The CDR3 covers 15 residues. J gave up 5 bases and V 1 base, and 4 bases lay outside the gene matches. As DNA, the CDR3 is TGTGCCAGCAGCCAAGTATTGGACAGGGATCAGCCCCAGCATTTT. It codes for CASSQVLDRDQPQHF.

This chain joins TRBV4-1 and TRBJ2-4, with TRBD1 matching over 7 bases. The germline CDR1 and CDR2 sequences are MGHRA and YSYEKL. This CDR3 has 15 residues. V trimming: 0 bases; J trimming: 8 bases; junction bases outside the gene matches: 7. CDR3: CASSQDRGGADIQYF. CDR3 bases: TGCGCCAGCAGCCAAGATAGAGGGGGCGCAGACATTCAGTACTTC.

This clone was found a few times. This chain connects TRBV27 to TRBJ2-7; 11 nucleotides match TRBD2. The CDR3 sequence is 15 residues long. Unmatched junction bases numbered 6, after V lost 4 bases and J lost 4 bases. Germline V lookup: CDR1 MNHEY, CDR2 SMNVEV (reference sequence). Here the CDR3 DNA reads TGTGCCAGCAGTTCCCAACTAGCGGGAGCATACGAGCAGTACTTC. Amino acid sequence: CASSSQLAGAYEQYF.

V and J are TRBV28 and TRBJ1-2; TRBD1 matches at 7 bases. Trimming took 5 bases from V and 5 from J; bases not matched to a gene: 8. The CDR3 length is 14 residues. In germline, CDR1 is MDHEN, CDR2 SYDVKM. The CDR3 region is CASSPGQEPYGYTF. The CDR3 nucleotides are TGTGCCAGCAGTCCCGGACAGGAACCTTATGGCTACACCTTC.